This T cell receptor (beta chain) was recovered during a study of CD8 T cells in ankylosing spondylitis. Study conclusions and caveats: Reported data indicate significant enrichment of disease-linked clones within matched ankylosing spondylitis synovial fluid. Several highly homologous variants made up a TCR beta motif, and this motif appeared characteristic of ankylosing spondylitis blood.

This clonotype was recorded at least ten times. The target antigen is unknown. Generation of TCR beta libraries employed quantitative 5'-RACE incorporating molecular barcodes. MiXCR, run by TCRdb on the 5' RACE reads, gives a single entry per CDR3 protein. The repertoire holds 240,000 or so distinct CDR3 sequences, with about 11% as singletons. The CDR3 loop spans 14 amino acids. Germline assignment: CDR1 SGHDT and CDR2 YYEEEE. Deletions cut 0 bases from V and 3 bases from J, with 10 bases between. The chain recombines TRBV5-6 with TRBJ2-7; no clear D gene. Sequenced input: blood, either unsorted or a sorted T cell fraction (not recorded which). The TCR was taken from a male donor with ankylosing spondylitis or in good health (not recorded which). The CDR3, as DNA: TGTGCCAGCAGCTTGGATCCTTCTGACTACGAGCAGTACTTC. Amino acids: CASSLDPSDYEQYF.